This T cell receptor beta chain was recovered during a study of control samples from healthy donors and cancer patients. V was clipped by 7 bases and J by 4 bases; unmatched bases: 5. There are 12 residues in the CDR3. CDR1 and CDR2 from the germline V gene are SQVTM and ANQGSEA. Profiled with immunoSEQ multiplex PCR; TCRdb holds only in-frame clones, not every one. The table records over 2,500 clones, roughly 93% of them present only once. Source material: PBMCs. The clonotype originates from a man aged 70 or older with lung cancer. J is TRBJ1-1 and V is TRBV29-1, with TRBD1 matching 8 bases. CDR3 residues: CSADRGGTEAFF. For the CDR3, the DNA is TGCAGCGCCGACAGGGGCGGCACTGAAGCTTTCTTT. Full variable domain (remainder filled in from reference TRBV29-1 and TRBJ1-1): SAVISQKPSRDICQRGTSLTIQCQVDSQVTMMFWYRQQPGQSLTLIATANQGSEATYESGFVIDKFPISRPNLTFSTLTVSNMSPEDSSIYLCSADRGGTEAFFGQGTRLTVV.